This T cell receptor (beta chain) was recorded in a study of cytomegalovirus exposure and HLA in healthy donors. Study-level information: According to later analysis, the same platform produced the roughly 110 validation and about 700 first-cohort repertoires.

Turning to this clone: Antigen unknown.

TCRdb's table, derived via immunoSEQ multiplex PCR, lists solely in-frame clones and lacks some. The repertoire holds 150,000 to 200,000 clones, with around 88% as singletons. General observations from the study: About 180 TCR beta chains were listed as cytomegalovirus-associated.

Trimming removed 5 bases from V and 9 bases from J; junction bases left unmatched: 5. In germline, CDR1 is LNHDA, CDR2 SQIVND (reference sequence). The length of the CDR3 is 13 residues. The sequence came from a woman in her late teens or twenties in good health and CMV-seronegative. This chain links TRBV19 with TRBJ1-1; TRBD1 aligns across 11 bases. The sequenced sample was PBMCs. CDR3 nucleotides: TGTGCCAGTAGTGGCCGGGACAGGGGGAAAGCTTTCTTT. Translated: CASSGRDRGKAFF.